The T cell receptor (beta chain) under discussion was sequenced for a study of radiotherapy plus CTLA-4 blockade in lung cancer. With respect to this clone: The antigen is not known.

The method was immunoSEQ multiplex PCR; TCRdb's version includes in-frame clones alone and lacks a portion of them. The sample gives 90,000 to 130,000 clones, 81% of which show up once; about 3.3% is in the top ten. Study outcomes and limitations: Early blood T cell clone dynamics, with interferon-beta, were reported to best predict response.

The CDR3 is made up of 13 amino acids. V lost 8 bases, J lost 7 bases, and 17 bases lay in between. Germline CDR1 SNHLY, CDR2 FYNNEI. The sequencing used peripheral blood, collected from a patient treated with radiotherapy plus ipilimumab. The TCR sequence derives from a human donor with non-small cell lung cancer that progressed on radiotherapy plus ipilimumab. Some clones in this sample may be carry-over from other donors' samples. This rearrangement joins TRBV2 to TRBJ1-2, with no clear D. The CDR3 coding sequence is TGTGCCAGCTCCTCAACGGGGTTGGGTGGCTACACCTTC. It encodes CASSSTGLGGYTF.